These 13 T cell receptor beta chains share one sample of origin, sequenced in a study of blood T cell repertoires in COVID-19. Some clones are missing from TCRdb's copy, which holds only in-frame ones; the method was immunoSEQ multiplex PCR. In the table there are under 400,000 clones, about 91% of which are singletons. Sequencing was performed on peripheral blood. These receptors were collected from a woman aged 25-40 years with COVID-19, enrolled during active disease.

The chain combines TRBV19 with TRBJ1-4; D perhaps matches TRBD1 (5 bases). V lost 5 bases, J lost 3 bases, and 19 bases lay in between. The CDR3 totals 17 residues. The V gene's germline CDR1 is LNHDA and CDR2 SQIVND (reference sequence). The CDR3 reads CASSWAGSLVSNEKLFF. CDR3 coding DNA: TGTGCCAGTAGTTGGGCAGGGTCGTTAGTATCTAATGAAAAACTGTTTTTT.

The chain is built from TRBV7-9 and TRBJ1-1, with 8 bases matching TRBD1. In germline, CDR1 is SEHNR, CDR2 FQNEAQ (reference sequence). V was pared by 6 bases and J by 1 base, with 10 bases of the junction left unmatched. The CDR3 is 16 amino acids. The CDR3 nucleotides are TGTGCCAGCAGTTCAGGGACAGGCAGATCGAACACTGAAGCTTTCTTT. Protein sequence: CASSSGTGRSNTEAFF.

The chain carries TRBV3-1 (or the pseudogene TRBV3-2) and TRBJ2-2; 8 bases line up with TRBD1. The CDR3 loop spans 15 amino acids. Germline CDR1 reads LGHDT; CDR2 reads YNNKEL (reference sequence). With 0 bases clipped from V and 8 bases from J, the junction kept 5 bases outside the gene matches. CDR3 nucleotide sequence: TGTGCCAGCAGCCAAGAGACAGGGGTAATTGGGGAGCTGTTTTTT. Encoded protein: CASSQETGVIGELFF.

V usage is TRBV30 and J usage is TRBJ2-1, with D perhaps TRBD1 (7 bases). The CDR3 has 14 amino acids. Germline V gene sequence: CDR1 GTSNPN, CDR2 SVGIG (reference sequence). With 1 base removed from V and 9 bases from J, the gap between germline ends came to 16 bases. The CDR3 loop is CAWSAGTEAGEQFF. For the CDR3, the DNA is TGTGCCTGGAGTGCCGGGACAGAAGCGGGTGAGCAGTTCTTC.

This clone was counted a single time. The chain carries TRBV27 and TRBJ1-4; TRBD1 might be the D (5 bases). The CDR3 contains 14 residues. CDR1 and CDR2 from the germline V gene are MNHEY and SMNVEV (reference sequence). V was cut by 3 bases and J by 4 bases, with 9 bases left in between. The CDR3 loop is CASSFRRDNEKLFF. DNA for the CDR3: TGTGCCAGCAGTTTTCGCAGGGATAATGAAAAACTGTTTTTT.

The chain uses TRBV21-1 and TRBJ1-6; TRBD1, as called in the table, went unchecked against the DNA. TRBV21-1 is assigned pseudogene status. The length of the CDR3 is 19 residues. The CDR3 is CASKLRGKVARSYNSPLHF. CDR3 nucleotide sequence: TGTGCCAGTAAACTCAGGGGGAAGGTCGCCCGTTCCTATAATTCACCCCTCCACTTT.

The chain has TRBV7-8 and TRBJ1-1; a possible D gene is TRBD1 (6 bases). Germline CDR1 and CDR2: SGHVS and FQNEAQ. Deletions cut 5 bases from V and 4 bases from J, with 11 bases between. The CDR3 covers 13 residues. The CDR3 here is CASSLQGTTEAFF. CDR3 in DNA: TGTGCCAGCAGCCTACAGGGAACCACTGAAGCTTTCTTT.

The J gene is TRBJ1-5, the V gene TRBV7-9; D not certain. The CDR3 extends over 14 amino acids. In germline, CDR1 is SEHNR, CDR2 FQNEAQ (reference sequence). The germline V and J ends were trimmed by 1 base and 1 base, with 5 bases remaining between them. The CDR3 loop is CASSLVGSNQPQHF. As DNA, the CDR3 is TGTGCCAGCAGCTTAGTGGGCAGCAATCAGCCCCAGCATTTT.

This clone was recorded only once. V usage is TRBV5-4 and J usage is TRBJ1-5, with 10 nucleotides matching TRBD1. V lost 4 bases to trimming and J lost 4 bases; unmatched junction nucleotides: 5. This CDR3 contains 15 residues. Germline-derived CDR1 and CDR2 are SGHNT and YYREEE (reference sequence). CDR3 sequence: CASSQGTGANQPQHF. The CDR3 bases are TGTGCCAGCAGCCAGGGGACAGGGGCGAATCAGCCCCAGCATTTT.

As DNA, the CDR3 is TGCAGTGCTAGGAAGGGGGTCGAGCAGTACTTC. It translates to CSARKGVEQYF. The chain links TRBV20-1 to TRBJ2-7, with D possibly being TRBD1 (6 bases). The V gene lost 3 bases and the J gene lost 6 bases, with 9 bases spanning the gap. The V gene's germline CDR1 is DFQATT and CDR2 SNEGSKA (reference sequence). The CDR3 contains 11 residues.

The chain employs TRBV3-1 (or the pseudogene TRBV3-2) and TRBJ2-5; 12 positions match TRBD2. This CDR3 is 17 amino acids long. Trimming at V came to 4 bases and at J to 4 bases, leaving 10 bases not matched to a gene. Per the germline V gene, CDR1 is LGHDT and CDR2 is YNNKEL (reference sequence). The CDR3 region is CASSPGLAGLLPETQYF. CDR3 DNA sequence: TGTGCCAGCAGCCCAGGACTAGCGGGGCTCCTCCCAGAGACCCAGTACTTC.

The chain uses TRBV19 and TRBJ1-3; 7 positions agree with TRBD1. Germline CDR1 is LNHDA and CDR2 is SQIVND (reference sequence). Trimming removed 3 bases from V and 3 bases from J; junction bases left unmatched: 5. The CDR3 totals 15 residues. Here the CDR3 reads CASSIRTGDGNTIYF. CDR3 nucleotide sequence: TGTGCCAGTAGTATCCGCACAGGGGATGGAAACACCATATATTTT.

The rearrangement links TRBV19 to TRBJ1-5; 8 bases map to TRBD1. The CDR3 runs 19 residues. The J segment lost 2 bases and the V segment lost 0 bases, leaving 12 bases of the junction unmatched. Germline V gene sequence: CDR1 LNHDA, CDR2 SQIVND (reference sequence). CDR3 loop: CASSIEGPGRGLGNQPQHF. The CDR3 nucleotides read TGTGCCAGTAGTATAGAGGGCCCCGGCAGGGGGCTTGGCAATCAGCCCCAGCATTTT.